This T cell receptor beta chain was sequenced during a study of CD8 T cells in Susac syndrome. Study-wide background: Within the sequenced group of Susac syndrome patients, 5 or 6 showed active disease and about 8 were in remission.

The CDR3 loop spans 14 amino acids. Per germline, CDR1 SEHNR and CDR2 FQNEAQ (reference sequence). V shed 5 bases, J shed 5 bases, and the junction held 8 bases outside the gene matches. It was with random hexamers that 0.5 to 1 ug RNA was reverse transcribed. TCRdb redid the calling of the immunoSEQ multiplex PCR reads with MiXCR, one entry per CDR3 protein. The repertoire has roughly 190,000 distinct CDR3 sequences, roughly 90% of them found once; the top ten carry 0.085% to 0.1%. The specimen sequenced was CD4+ T cells from PBMCs. This TCR derives from a human donor with Susac syndrome. The chain employs TRBV7-9 and TRBJ1-1; the match to TRBD1 covers 7 bases. CDR3 DNA: TGTGCCAGCAGCGCCTTCAGGGGGAATACTGAAGCTTTCTTT. Its protein product is CASSAFRGNTEAFF.